This entry lists 17 T cell receptor beta chains sequenced from one sample in a study of T cell changes during pregnancy in multiple sclerosis. Assay: immunoSEQ multiplex PCR; the TCRdb copy retains only in-frame clones and omits some. This table has 30,000 to 45,000 clones, over 80% appearing once. The specimen was CD8+ T cells from peripheral blood mononuclear cells, collected before pregnancy. All receptors come from a female donor with multiple sclerosis, enrolled in a pregnancy study.

The chain has TRBV29-1 and TRBJ2-1, with 11 bases that match TRBD1. After removal of 6 bases from V and 4 bases from J, the junction contained 8 bases not matched to a gene. CDR1 is SQVTM, CDR2 ANQGSEA, per germline. The CDR3 runs 15 residues. In nucleotides, the CDR3 is TGCAGCGTCGACGGGGACAGGGGGGAGTACAATGAGCAGTTCTTC. Its protein product is CSVDGDRGEYNEQFF.

This clone was picked up many times. This chain connects TRBV27 to TRBJ2-7; unclear D gene. Germline assignment: CDR1 MNHEY and CDR2 SMNVEV (reference sequence). V lost 5 bases and J lost 0, with 14 bases in between. This CDR3 contains 15 residues. The DNA of the CDR3 is TGTGCCAGCAGTCTTGGAGTCTATGGCTCCTACGAGCAGTACTTC. This sequence encodes CASSLGVYGSYEQYF.

This chain links TRBV2 with TRBJ1-2; the D is unclear. The CDR3 has 11 amino acids. Trimming stripped 8 bases from V and 8 bases from J, with 12 bases between. Germline CDR1 is SNHLY and CDR2 is FYNNEI. The DNA for the CDR3 is TGTGCCAGCTTTAGCGTCCGGGGCTACACCTTC. This gives the protein CASFSVRGYTF.

J is TRBJ2-1 and V is TRBV6-5; the match to TRBD1 covers 10 bases. J lost 7 bases, V lost 0 bases, and 3 bases had no gene match. CDR1 MNHEY and CDR2 SVGAGI come from the germline V gene. The CDR3 contains 15 residues. CDR3 residues: CASSYSGTGVNEQFF. The CDR3 DNA sequence: TGTGCCAGCAGTTACTCGGGGACAGGGGTGAATGAGCAGTTCTTC.

This chain joins TRBV6-1 and TRBJ1-1; 7 bases are a match to TRBD1. Unmatched junction bases numbered 5, after V lost 0 bases and J lost 4 bases. This CDR3 spans 15 amino acids. CDR1 is MNHNS and CDR2 is SASEGT in the germline V gene. In DNA form, the CDR3 reads TGTGCCAGCAGTGAAGCCACGGGACAGTTCACTGAAGCTTTCTTT. This codes for CASSEATGQFTEAFF.

In its sample, this clone was seen a few times. The chain couples TRBV19 to TRBJ1-1, with 8 bases fitting TRBD1. The CDR3 has 13 residues. The ends lost 8 bases at V and 8 bases at J; junction bases unmatched: 10. Germline values: CDR1 LNHDA, CDR2 SQIVND (reference sequence). DNA for the CDR3: TGTGCCAGTCGACAGGGGATCGGGGAGGAAGCTTTCTTT. Translation gives CASRQGIGEEAFF.

The chain couples TRBV10-3 to TRBJ1-1; 7 bases align to TRBD1. The J segment lost 0 bases and the V segment lost 3 bases, leaving 7 bases of the junction unmatched. There are 16 residues in the CDR3. Germline-derived CDR1 and CDR2 are ENHRY and SYGVKD. CDR3 region: CAISDLGTDLNTEAFF. CDR3 sequence (DNA): TGTGCCATCAGTGACCTCGGGACAGATTTGAACACTGAAGCTTTCTTT.

In its sample, this clone was seen once. This chain links TRBV27 with TRBJ1-1; TRBD1 aligns across 7 bases. Losses at the gene ends were 5 bases for V and 2 bases for J; bases not matched to a gene: 5. This CDR3 has 14 amino acids. Germline lookup yields CDR1 MNHEY and CDR2 SMNVEV (reference sequence). CDR3 loop: CASSPRDRNTEAFF. In DNA form, the CDR3 reads TGTGCCAGCAGTCCCAGGGACAGAAACACTGAAGCTTTCTTT.

The chain links TRBV13 to TRBJ2-5; D uncertain. The CDR3 totals 13 residues. Per germline, CDR1 PRHDT and CDR2 FYEKMQ (reference sequence). The germline V and J ends were trimmed by 1 base and 2 bases, with 5 bases remaining between them. The CDR3 is CASSLDYQETQYF. DNA for the CDR3: TGTGCCAGCAGCTTAGACTATCAAGAGACCCAGTACTTC.

This clone was observed once. The CDR3 spells CASSLGFKGGRTQYF. The CDR3 nucleotides are TGTGCCAGCAGCTTAGGGTTTAAAGGAGGGAGGACCCAGTACTTC. The chain links TRBV7-6 to TRBJ2-5; D may be TRBD2 (6 bases). CDR3 length equals 15 residues. Trimming removed 1 base at V and 7 bases at J, with 16 bases between. CDR1 SGHVS and CDR2 FNYEAQ come from the germline V gene.

This chain joins TRBV2 and TRBJ2-7; possibly TRBD2 for D (6 bases). The germline V gene encodes CDR1 SNHLY and CDR2 FYNNEI. The ends were cut back, 3 bases at V and 11 bases at J, with 14 bases in the middle. CDR3 length: 12 amino acids. The CDR3 loop is CASSDTGREEYF. CDR3 coding DNA: TGTGCCAGCAGTGACACGGGCAGGGAGGAGTACTTC. The whole variable domain, filled in from reference TRBV2 and TRBJ2-7, reads EPEVTQTPSHQVTQMGQEVILRCVPISNHLYFYWYRQILGQKVEFLVSFYNNEISEKSEIFDDQFSVERPDGSNFTLKIRSTKLEDSAMYFCASSDTGREEYFGPGTRLTVT.

The V gene is TRBV5-1, the J gene TRBJ2-1; 7 positions agree with TRBD2. The V gene end was trimmed by 3 bases and the J gene end by 3 bases; junction bases not matched to a gene: 6. This CDR3 is 15 amino acids long. The germline V gene has CDR1 SGHRS and CDR2 YFSETQ. CDR3 nucleotide sequence: TGCGCCAGCAGCTCCGGCGGGGGAGACTACAATGAGCAGTTCTTC. Protein product: CASSSGGGDYNEQFF.

The chain is built from TRBV4-1 and TRBJ1-6; TRBD1 aligns across 7 bases. The V segment lost 3 bases and the J segment 4 bases; nucleotides outside the gene matches: 6. This CDR3 region has 16 residues. Germline V gene lookup returns CDR1 MGHRA and CDR2 YSYEKL. DNA of the CDR3: TGCGCCAGCAGCCAGGGACAGACTCTTTATAATTCACCCCTCCACTTT. It is translated as CASSQGQTLYNSPLHF.

V and J are TRBV5-1 and TRBJ2-7; 9 bases fit TRBD1. From germline, CDR1 is SGHRS and CDR2 YFSETQ. Trimming at V came to 0 bases and at J to 3 bases, leaving 10 bases not matched to a gene. This CDR3 is built from 17 residues. The CDR3 sequence: CASSLEGTGIWDYEQYF. In nucleotides, the CDR3 is TGCGCCAGCAGCTTGGAAGGGACAGGGATTTGGGACTACGAGCAGTACTTC.

The chain carries TRBV13 and TRBJ1-2, with D perhaps TRBD1 (6 bases). This CDR3 is built from 15 residues. Germline CDR1 PRHDT, CDR2 FYEKMQ (reference sequence). Trimming took 5 bases from V and 2 from J, leaving 15 bases between them. As DNA, the CDR3 is TGTGCCAGCAGCCTTTACAGGGCTAGAAACTATGGCTACACCTTC. Its translation: CASSLYRARNYGYTF.

J is TRBJ2-1 and V is TRBV28; 10 bases fit TRBD2. This CDR3 spans 14 amino acids. J gave up 7 bases and V 5 bases, and 5 bases lay outside the gene matches. CDR1 and CDR2 (germline): MDHEN, SYDVKM. The CDR3 loop reads CASSPLTSGNEQFF. The CDR3 DNA reads as TGTGCCAGCAGTCCTCTGACTAGCGGGAATGAGCAGTTCTTC.

The chain has TRBV7-9 and TRBJ2-5; 7 bases are a match to TRBD2. CDR3 length: 16 residues. The V and J ends lost 5 bases and 1 base, in that order; junction bases with no gene match: 10. CDR1 is SEHNR and CDR2 is FQNEAQ in the germline V gene (reference sequence). This CDR3 reads CASSSRGRGAQETQYF. The DNA for the CDR3 is TGTGCCAGCAGCAGCCGCGGGAGAGGGGCCCAAGAGACCCAGTACTTC.